A selection of T cell receptor beta chains follows, all from one sample in a study of T cells in Graves' hyperthyroidism and ophthalmopathy. TCRdb re-derived calls from the multiplex PCR reads in MiXCR, one entry per CDR3 protein. The table has fewer than 400,000 distinct CDR3 sequences, about 14% seen once. The sequenced material came from blood. These receptors all come from a man aged 45-65 years with Graves' ophthalmopathy. Both conserved end residues are part of each CDR3. A D gene is named only where the DNA matches it firmly. Clone size is given for some rows only: seen once, a few or many times, or a class if the clone is expanded.

D,V,size,J,DNA,CDR3
TRBD2,TRBV7-2,-,TRBJ2-2,TGTGCCAGCAGCTCCACTAGCGGGAGGACCGGGGGGCTGTTTTTT,CASSSTSGRTGGLFF
-,TRBV6-2/TRBV6-3,many,TRBJ2-3,TGTGCCAGCAGTTATCTCAGGGGCACAGATACGCAGTATTTT,CASSYLRGTDTQYF
TRBD2,TRBV20-1,-,TRBJ2-1,TGCAGTGCTAGCATATCTAGCGGGGATTATAATGAGCAGTTCTTC,CSASISSGDYNEQFF
TRBD1,TRBV4-1,few,TRBJ1-1,TGCGCCAGCAAGGGGGCAGTCAGAGTGGACACTGAAGCTTTCTTT,CASKGAVRVDTEAFF
-,TRBV6-6,-,TRBJ2-7,TGTGCCAGCAGTTACTCCGATGTAGGGCTTGGGCGCTACGAGCAGTACTTC,CASSYSDVGLGRYEQYF
TRBD1,TRBV29-1,many,TRBJ1-2,TGCAGCGGAGGGGGCAGAAACTATGGCTACACCTTC,CSGGGRNYGYTF
TRBD2,TRBV7-8,many,TRBJ2-5,TGTGCCAGCAGCTTAGAGACTAGCCGGGGTTGGGAGACCCAGTACTTC,CASSLETSRGWETQYF
TRBD1,TRBV7-9,few,TRBJ2-2,TGTGCCAGCAGCGATCGACAGGGGGCCGACGTGTTGGAAACGAACACCGGGGAGCTGTTTTTT,CASSDRQGADVLETNTGELFF
-,TRBV20-1,few,TRBJ1-5,TGCAGTGCTAGAGATACGGGCGATCAGCCCCAGCATTTT,CSARDTGDQPQHF
-,TRBV5-1,many,TRBJ1-1,TGCGCCAGCAGCACCGCCCCGAGGCCGCGAGGCACTGAAGCTTTCTTT,CASSTAPRPRGTEAFF
TRBD1,TRBV10-1,many,TRBJ1-1,TGCGCCAGCAGAGGGGACAGGGATAACACTGAAGCTTTCTTT,CASRGDRDNTEAFF
-,TRBV11-1,many,TRBJ2-1,TGTGCCAGCAACCGGGACTGGGGGAGCACCAATGAGCAGTTCTTC,CASNRDWGSTNEQFF
-,TRBV12-5,many,TRBJ2-3,TGTGCTAGTGGCGATAGGACGTACGATACGCAGTATTTT,CASGDRTYDTQYF
-,TRBV11-2,many,TRBJ2-3,TGTGCCAGCAGCTTTACTAGCCTTAGCACAGATACGCAGTATTTT,CASSFTSLSTDTQYF
TRBD1,TRBV3-1,many,TRBJ1-1,TGTGCCAGCAGCCTCGGGACCGTCCGGGACAGGGACACTGAAGCTTTCTTT,CASSLGTVRDRDTEAFF
-,TRBV7-7,many,TRBJ2-1,TGTGCTAGCAGCTTGTTAGGTAGCACGTTGGGGGATGAGCAGTTCTTC,CASSLLGSTLGDEQFF
-,TRBV2,many,TRBJ1-1,TGTGCCAGCATAAGGGGGGAAGCTTTCTTT,CASIRGEAFF
-,TRBV24-1,-,TRBJ2-2,TGTGCCACCTCTGGGGCTGCCGGTGTTGCCGGGGAGCTGTTTTTT,CATSGAAGVAGELFF
TRBD2,TRBV29-1,-,TRBJ2-3,TGCAGCGTTGATCTCCCCGCTAGCGGGAGGGCAGTTACAGATACGCAGTATTTT,CSVDLPASGRAVTDTQYF
-,TRBV3-1,many,TRBJ2-2,TGTGCCAGCAGCCTCCTAGTAGCCGGGGAGCTGTTTTTT,CASSLLVAGELFF